The text below deals with one T cell receptor (beta chain). What it binds is unknown. The CDR3 spans 15 residues. CDR1 and CDR2 from the germline V gene are MDHEN and SYDVKM. Trimming removed 2 bases at V and 3 bases at J, with 11 bases between. The data originate from a study of cytomegalovirus exposure and HLA in healthy donors. Study observations and caveats: A few chains tied to CMV proved CMV antigen-specific in vitro. Researchers catalogued roughly 150 TCR beta chains as cytomegalovirus-associated. According to a subsequent analysis, TCR clusters from the first cohort were inclined to appear together in the 100 to 150 validation repertoires.

Only in-frame clones appear in the TCRdb table, and some are missing; sequencing was by immunoSEQ multiplex PCR. The data show 160,000 or so clones, about 89% seen once. The rearrangement uses TRBV28 and TRBJ1-3; no clear D. The receptor's source is a man aged 18 to 29 in good health and CMV-seropositive. Material for sequencing was PBMCs. DNA for the CDR3: TGTGCCAGCAGTTTAGAGAGGGCGGGTGGAAACACCATATATTTT. It specifies CASSLERAGGNTIYF.